These 28 T cell receptor beta chains came from one sample sequenced in a study of blood T cell repertoires in COVID-19. The repertoire was sequenced with immunoSEQ multiplex PCR; TCRdb's copy has only in-frame clones and lacks some. The repertoire holds more than 150,000 clones, almost 90% seen once, with 0.6% to 0.8% in the top ten. Sequenced: peripheral blood. The receptors were gathered from a man aged 45 to 65 with acute or convalescent COVID-19.

V usage is TRBV28 and J usage is TRBJ1-1, with D perhaps matching TRBD1 (6 bases). V shed 5 bases and J shed 1 base, with 14 bases lying between them. Germline V gene data show CDR1 as MDHEN and CDR2 as SYDVKM. This CDR3 contains 15 residues. The CDR3 protein is CASSKSGARNTEAFF. The CDR3 nucleotides are TGTGCCAGCAGTAAGTCAGGGGCCCGGAACACTGAAGCTTTCTTT.

This sequence joins TRBV4-2 and TRBJ1-2, with D tentatively TRBD1 (5 bases). Germline CDR1 LGHNA, CDR2 YNFKEQ. The CDR3 covers 14 residues. V was trimmed by 4 bases and J by 2 bases, leaving 11 bases between them. CDR3 sequence reads: CASSPSQVNYGYTF. The CDR3 nucleotides are TGTGCCAGCAGCCCCTCACAGGTGAACTATGGCTACACCTTC.

The V call is TRBV19, the J call TRBJ1-2, with 10 bases fitting TRBD1. Germline values: CDR1 LNHDA, CDR2 SQIVND (reference sequence). This CDR3 has 18 residues. The junction had 11 bases not matched to a gene; V was cut back by 4 bases and J by 0 bases. The CDR3 spells CASSKDRDRGYTNYGYTF. The CDR3 DNA reads TGTGCCAGTAGTAAAGACCGGGACAGGGGATACACTAACTATGGCTACACCTTC.

This chain links TRBV5-5 with TRBJ2-2, with 10 bases identical to TRBD1. The CDR3 consists of 16 residues. Germline V gene sequence: CDR1 SGHKS, CDR2 YYEKEE (reference sequence). V shed 2 bases, J shed 7 bases, and the junction held 8 bases outside the gene matches. The CDR3 protein is CASSLYDRGLSGELFF. The CDR3 nucleotides read TGTGCCAGCAGCTTATACGACAGGGGGCTTAGCGGGGAGCTGTTTTTT.

The J gene is TRBJ1-6, the V gene TRBV5-5; D is ambiguous. The CDR3 is made up of 12 amino acids. Between the trimmed V and J ends, which lost 4 bases and 8 bases, there was a span of 7 bases. Germline assignment: CDR1 SGHKS and CDR2 YYEKEE (reference sequence). The CDR3 DNA reads TGTGCCAGCAGCAGGGAGGATTCACCCCTCCACTTT. Amino acids: CASSREDSPLHF.

V is TRBV5-1 and J is TRBJ1-1; 11 nucleotides agree with TRBD1. J lost 5 bases, V lost 2 bases, and 8 bases had no gene match. The CDR3 is 16 residues long. In germline, CDR1 is SGHRS, CDR2 YFSETQ. The CDR3 sequence: CASSLGQGAAGTEAFF. In DNA form, the CDR3 reads TGCGCCAGCAGCTTAGGACAGGGGGCGGCGGGGACTGAAGCTTTCTTT.

The V and J genes are TRBV2 and TRBJ1-1, with 7 bases fitting TRBD1. CDR1 and CDR2 (germline): SNHLY, FYNNEI. V shed 8 bases and J 1 base; nucleotides not matched to a gene: 4. The CDR3 spans 13 residues. The CDR3: CASSRDRNTEAFF. The CDR3 DNA follows: TGTGCCAGCTCCCGGGACAGGAACACTGAAGCTTTCTTT.

J is TRBJ2-1 and V is TRBV4-2; 9 bases fit TRBD1. Germline V lookup: CDR1 LGHNA, CDR2 YNFKEQ. Trimming at V came to 1 base and at J to 3 bases, leaving 7 bases not matched to a gene. The length of the CDR3 is 17 residues. The CDR3 is CASSQGPGQGNYNEQFF. In DNA form, the CDR3 reads TGTGCCAGCAGCCAAGGGCCGGGACAGGGTAACTACAATGAGCAGTTCTTC.

The V gene is TRBV18, the J gene TRBJ2-6; D is uncertain. The CDR3 contains 17 residues. V was trimmed by 2 bases and J by 4 bases, leaving 15 bases between them. Per the germline V gene, CDR1 is KGHSH and CDR2 is LQKENI. The CDR3 protein is CASSPMRLSSGANVLTF. CDR3 bases: TGTGCCAGCTCACCAATGAGACTCAGCTCCGGGGCCAACGTCCTGACTTTC.

V and J are TRBV29-1 and TRBJ2-3; TRBD1 aligns across 9 bases. The CDR3 length is 14 residues. Germline CDR1 is SQVTM and CDR2 is ANQGSEA. The V and J ends lost 7 bases and 4 bases, in that order; junction bases with no gene match: 9. The CDR3 DNA is TGCAGCGCTACGTGGGGACAGGGAGCAGATACGCAGTATTTT. It codes for CSATWGQGADTQYF.

The chain combines TRBV27 with TRBJ1-5; no firm D call. CDR1 MNHEY and CDR2 SMNVEV come from the germline V gene (reference sequence). V dropped 3 bases and J dropped 6 bases, with 9 bases sitting between them. The CDR3 consists of 13 residues. The CDR3 sequence: CASSFRLRQPQHF. DNA of the CDR3: TGTGCCAGCAGTTTCAGACTTCGTCAGCCCCAGCATTTT.

The chain is built from TRBV10-3 and TRBJ2-1, with 13 bases aligning to TRBD2. Trimming cost V 5 bases and J 9 bases; bases outside gene matches: 7. Germline CDR1 ENHRY, CDR2 SYGVKD. The CDR3 loop spans 15 amino acids. CDR3 residues: CAISSTSGGAIEQFF. CDR3 in DNA: TGTGCCATCAGTTCTACTAGCGGGGGGGCTATTGAGCAGTTCTTC.

This rearrangement joins TRBV2 to TRBJ1-5; D uncertain. CDR3 length equals 13 residues. Looked up from germline, CDR1 is SNHLY and CDR2 is FYNNEI. Trimming left V 0 bases short and J 3 bases short, with 3 bases between. The CDR3 DNA reads TGTGCCAGCAGTGAAGCCTTCAATCAGCCCCAGCATTTT. Translation: CASSEAFNQPQHF.

In this sample, this clone turned up once. The chain uses TRBV7-2 and TRBJ1-6; 8 bases match TRBD1. Losses at the gene ends were 4 bases for V and 9 bases for J; bases not matched to a gene: 8. Germline values: CDR1 SGHTA, CDR2 FQGNSA. This CDR3 has 15 amino acids. The CDR3 sequence is CASSSTSTGVSPLHF. CDR3 sequence (DNA): TGTGCCAGCAGCTCAACGTCGACAGGGGTTTCACCCCTCCACTTT.

The chain is built from TRBV9 and TRBJ1-1; weak D call: TRBD1 (5 bases). From germline, CDR1 is SGDLS and CDR2 YYNGEE. CDR3 size: 14 residues. V was clipped by 0 bases and J by 0 bases, with 6 bases between them. The CDR3 DNA follows: TGTGCCAGCAGCGTAGACAGGTTGAACACTGAAGCTTTCTTT. Amino acids: CASSVDRLNTEAFF.

The chain employs TRBV25-1 and TRBJ1-1; D is uncertain. The CDR3 is 17 amino acids. Germline CDR1 MGHDK, CDR2 SYGVNS. Trimming left V 0 bases short and J 2 bases short, with 16 bases between. As DNA, the CDR3 is TGTGCCAGCAGTGAATATATCGGGGAGGGTTTCAACACTGAAGCTTTCTTT. The encoded protein is CASSEYIGEGFNTEAFF.

V and J are TRBV7-2 and TRBJ2-3, with TRBD2 as a possible D gene (6 bases). The CDR3 sequence is 15 residues long. Trimming stripped 2 bases from V and 5 bases from J, with 14 bases between. Germline lookup yields CDR1 SGHTA and CDR2 FQGNSA. CDR3 nucleotide sequence: TGTGCCAGCAGCTTAAGGGTGGGAGGTGGAGATACGCAGTATTTT. It is translated as CASSLRVGGGDTQYF.

This clone was seen just once. The genes are TRBV10-3 and TRBJ2-6; the D is unclear. Looked up from germline, CDR1 is ENHRY and CDR2 is SYGVKD. V lost 10 bases to trimming and J lost 0 bases, with 4 bases between them. The CDR3 loop spans 12 amino acids. This CDR3 reads CATNSGANVLTF. The CDR3 bases are TGTGCCACCAACTCTGGGGCCAACGTCCTGACTTTC.

The chain has TRBV6-4 and TRBJ1-5; maybe TRBD1 (5 bases). The CDR3 extends over 15 amino acids. Germline values: CDR1 MRHNA, CDR2 SNTAGT. Deletions cut 8 bases from V and 2 bases from J, with 16 bases between. This CDR3 is CASGRAGCRNQPQHF. As DNA, the CDR3 is TGTGCCAGCGGGCGCGCAGGGTGTCGCAATCAGCCCCAGCATTTT.

The chain employs TRBV30 and TRBJ2-7; D unclear. Trimming pared 2 bases from V and 2 bases from J, leaving 10 bases between. CDR1 and CDR2 from the germline V gene are GTSNPN and SVGIG (reference sequence). The CDR3 extends over 13 amino acids. The CDR3 loop reads CAWSILFTYEQYF. For the CDR3, the DNA is TGTGCCTGGAGTATCCTGTTTACCTACGAGCAGTACTTC.

This clone was detected only once. This chain joins TRBV29-1 and TRBJ2-7; no reliable D call. This CDR3 spans 15 amino acids. Germline CDR1 is SQVTM and CDR2 is ANQGSEA. V was shortened by 2 bases and J by 5 bases, with 19 bases between the two germline ends. CDR3 DNA sequence: TGCAGCGTTGAATGGTCAACTGGAGTAAGCCACGAGCAGTACTTC. Protein product: CSVEWSTGVSHEQYF.

The chain is built from TRBV28 and TRBJ2-1; the D is unclear. Per the germline V gene, CDR1 is MDHEN and CDR2 is SYDVKM. Trimming pared 7 bases from V and 6 bases from J, leaving 19 bases between. The CDR3 consists of 15 residues. The CDR3 loop reads CASNVAFLSSNEQFF. DNA for the CDR3: TGTGCCAGCAACGTAGCTTTCCTTTCTTCCAATGAGCAGTTCTTC.

V gene TRBV19 combines with J gene TRBJ2-1, with TRBD2 matching over 8 bases. V was pared by 7 bases and J by 6 bases, with 2 bases of the junction left unmatched. CDR1 and CDR2 from the germline V gene are LNHDA and SQIVND (reference sequence). The CDR3 has 12 amino acids. CDR3 coding DNA: TGTGCCAGTAACGGGAGGGTCAATGAGCAGTTCTTC. The encoded protein is CASNGRVNEQFF.

The gene calls are TRBV7-9 and TRBJ2-7; D may be TRBD2 (5 bases). The CDR3 contains 13 residues. Germline CDR1 and CDR2: SEHNR and FQNEAQ (reference sequence). V was trimmed by 0 bases and J by 6 bases, leaving 9 bases between them. The CDR3: CASSLAEGGEQYF. In nucleotides, the CDR3 is TGTGCCAGCAGCTTAGCTGAGGGTGGCGAGCAGTACTTC.

This clone was seen a handful of times. This CDR3 reads CASSIQGAGTEAFF. The CDR3 DNA is TGTGCCAGCAGCATACAGGGGGCTGGGACTGAAGCTTTCTTT. This chain links TRBV7-9 with TRBJ1-1; TRBD1 aligns across 9 bases. Unmatched junction bases numbered 6, after V lost 5 bases and J lost 5 bases. CDR1 and CDR2 (germline): SEHNR, FQNEAQ (reference sequence). The CDR3 is made up of 14 amino acids.

This chain uses TRBV28 with TRBJ2-1; D might be TRBD2 (6 bases). V lost 3 bases to trimming and J lost 5 bases, with 11 bases between them. CDR1 is MDHEN, CDR2 SYDVKM, per germline. The CDR3 is made up of 14 amino acids. The CDR3 protein is CASSFGGSDNEQFF. DNA of the CDR3: TGTGCCAGCAGTTTCGGGGGAAGTGACAATGAGCAGTTCTTC. Full variable domain (outside the CDR3, taken from reference TRBV28 and TRBJ2-1): DVKVTQSSRYLVKRTGEKVFLECVQDMDHENMFWYRQDPGLGLRLIYFSYDVKMKEKGDIPEGYSVSREKKERFSLILESASTNQTSMYLCASSFGGSDNEQFFGPGTRLTVL.

The V call is TRBV6-5, the J call TRBJ1-5; 7 bases agree with TRBD1. V lost 6 bases and J lost 0; bases outside the gene matches: 5. Looked up from germline, CDR1 is MNHEY and CDR2 is SVGAGI. The CDR3 extends over 15 amino acids. CDR3 residues: CASSRQGNSNQPQHF. CDR3 DNA: TGTGCCAGCAGCCGACAGGGAAATAGCAATCAGCCCCAGCATTTT.

The V gene is TRBV3-1 (or the pseudogene TRBV3-2), the J gene TRBJ1-1; D is undetermined. Trimming removed 4 bases from V and 7 bases from J, with 13 bases in between. The V gene's germline CDR1 is LGHDT and CDR2 YNNKEL (reference sequence). This CDR3 is built from 13 residues. The DNA for the CDR3 is TGTGCCAGCAGCCCCACGAGCGGCAGTGAAGCTTTCTTT. It specifies CASSPTSGSEAFF.